The 10 T cell receptor beta chains below come from one sample, sequenced in a study of CD8 T cells in Susac syndrome. An amount of RNA that ranged from roughly 0.5 to 1 ug was reverse transcribed with random hexamers. TCRdb reanalysed the immunoSEQ multiplex PCR reads using MiXCR and keeps one entry per CDR3 protein. The data hold 300,000 or so distinct CDR3 sequences, with 92% observed a single time. Sequencing was performed on CD4+ T cells from PBMCs. The receptors were sampled from a human donor with multiple sclerosis.

This sequence joins TRBV21-1 and TRBJ2-5; the listed D gene, TRBD1, was not tested against the DNA. TRBV21-1 is deemed a pseudogene. CDR3 size: 13 residues. CDR3: CASRDRVPETQYF. In nucleotides, the CDR3 is TGTGCCAGCAGAGACAGGGTTCCAGAGACCCAGTACTTC.

The chain joins TRBV12-3 or TRBV12-4 to TRBJ1-3; D remains unclear. The CDR3 length is 15 residues. V was cut by 3 bases and J by 0 bases, with 9 bases left in between. CDR3 sequence: CASSFEGSSGNTIYF. CDR3 DNA: TGTGCCAGCAGTTTCGAGGGTAGCTCTGGAAACACCATATATTTT.

This clonotype has only one observation. The rearrangement links TRBV28 to TRBJ1-2; TRBD1 might be the D (5 bases). Germline V gene sequence: CDR1 MDHEN, CDR2 SYDVKM. V was shortened by 6 bases and J by 2 bases, with 10 bases between the two germline ends. The CDR3 length is 13 residues. The chain's CDR3 is CASSETVNYGYTF. CDR3 nucleotides: TGTGCCAGCAGCGAGACAGTCAACTATGGCTACACCTTC.

The chain couples TRBV29-1 to TRBJ2-3, with unresolved D. V was clipped by 2 bases and J by 4 bases, with 10 bases between them. CDR1 SQVTM and CDR2 ANQGSEA come from the germline V gene. The CDR3 has 13 residues. CDR3 sequence: CSVEWVGADTQYF. The CDR3 DNA follows: TGCAGCGTTGAATGGGTTGGTGCAGATACGCAGTATTTT.

V and J are TRBV29-1 and TRBJ2-3; D might be TRBD2 (6 bases). The germline CDR1 and CDR2 sequences are SQVTM and ANQGSEA. There are 17 residues in the CDR3. V dropped 6 bases and J dropped 0 bases, with 22 bases sitting between them. The CDR3 DNA follows: TGCAGCGTGGGGAAACACCGGGAGCACCTTAGCACAGATACGCAGTATTTT. Translation: CSVGKHREHLSTDTQYF.

The rearrangement uses TRBV7-9 and TRBJ2-7, with TRBD1 matching over 7 bases. The CDR3 length is 15 residues. The J segment lost 2 bases and the V segment lost 1 base, leaving 5 bases of the junction unmatched. Germline lookup yields CDR1 SEHNR and CDR2 FQNEAQ (reference sequence). CDR3 coding DNA: TGTGCCAGCAGCTTAGTACCGCAGGGGGCCTACGAGCAGTACTTC. Its protein is CASSLVPQGAYEQYF.

The rearrangement links TRBV7-2 to TRBJ2-7; D gene uncertain. Germline lookup yields CDR1 SGHTA and CDR2 FQGNSA. V was cut by 0 bases and J by 3 bases, with 6 bases left in between. The CDR3 runs to 13 residues. The CDR3 region is CASSLALGYEQYF. CDR3 nucleotide sequence: TGTGCCAGCAGCTTAGCGCTGGGCTACGAGCAGTACTTC.

The genes are TRBV5-1 and TRBJ2-1, with TRBD2 matching 12 bases. The CDR3 is 14 amino acids. Germline V lookup: CDR1 SGHRS, CDR2 YFSETQ. The J segment lost 8 bases and the V segment lost 6 bases, leaving 6 bases of the junction unmatched. The CDR3 coding sequence is TGCGCCAGCAAGACTAGCGGGGGTATGGATGAGCAGTTCTTC. Translation: CASKTSGGMDEQFF. Based on the CDR3 plus reference TRBV5-1 and TRBJ2-1, the full variable domain is KAGVTQTPRYLIKTRGQQVTLSCSPISGHRSVSWYQQTPGQGLQFLFEYFSETQRNKGNFPGRFSGRQFSNSRSEMNVSTLELGDSALYLCASKTSGGMDEQFFGPGTRLTVL.

The gene calls are TRBV29-1 and TRBJ2-1; TRBD1 or TRBD2 may be the D gene (5 bases each). Trimming removed 4 bases at V and 4 bases at J, with 14 bases between. Germline V gives CDR1 SQVTM, CDR2 ANQGSEA. This CDR3 has 14 residues. This CDR3 is CSVGDLPFYNEQFF. CDR3 nucleotides: TGCAGCGTTGGGGACCTCCCCTTTTACAATGAGCAGTTCTTC.

The chain is built from TRBV5-4 and TRBJ1-1, with a weak D call TRBD1 (5 bases). The CDR3 has 15 residues. V gave up 0 bases and J gave up 0 bases, with 9 bases separating them. The germline V gene has CDR1 SGHNT and CDR2 YYREEE (reference sequence). CDR3 sequence reads: CASSLVGRVNTEAFF. The CDR3 bases are TGTGCCAGCAGCTTGGTAGGCAGGGTGAACACTGAAGCTTTCTTT.